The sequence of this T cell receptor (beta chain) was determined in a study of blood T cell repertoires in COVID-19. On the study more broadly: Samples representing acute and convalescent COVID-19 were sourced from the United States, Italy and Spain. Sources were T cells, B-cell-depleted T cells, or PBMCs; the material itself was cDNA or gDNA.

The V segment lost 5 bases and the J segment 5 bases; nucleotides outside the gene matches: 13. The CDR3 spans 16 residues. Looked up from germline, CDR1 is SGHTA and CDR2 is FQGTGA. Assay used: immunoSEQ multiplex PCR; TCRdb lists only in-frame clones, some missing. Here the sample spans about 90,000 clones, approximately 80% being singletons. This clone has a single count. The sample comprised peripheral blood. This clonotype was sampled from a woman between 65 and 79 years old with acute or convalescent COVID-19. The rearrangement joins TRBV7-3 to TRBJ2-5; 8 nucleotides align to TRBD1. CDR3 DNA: TGTGCCAGCAGCCAAAGCGGACAGGGTTCATTGGAGACCCAGTACTTC. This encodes CASSQSGQGSLETQYF.